The present T cell receptor beta chain was sequenced within a study of blood T cell repertoires in COVID-19. On the study more broadly: Whether acute or convalescent, the COVID-19 samples came from the United States, Italy and Spain.

The assay was immunoSEQ multiplex PCR, and TCRdb's table has in-frame clones only and misses some. Among around 620,000 clones listed, 70% to 90% were seen once. Germline-derived CDR1 and CDR2 are SNHLY and FYNNEI. The CDR3 extends over 14 amino acids. V dropped 3 bases and J dropped 8 bases, with 15 bases sitting between them. This clone appeared a single time. The sequencing input was peripheral blood. The genes are TRBV2 and TRBJ2-3, with D tentatively TRBD2 (5 bases). The sequence was collected from a woman between 18 and 29 years old with acute or convalescent COVID-19. The DNA of the CDR3 is TGTGCCAGCAGTGAGTATAGCGTATACGGTACGCAGTATTTT. It specifies CASSEYSVYGTQYF.